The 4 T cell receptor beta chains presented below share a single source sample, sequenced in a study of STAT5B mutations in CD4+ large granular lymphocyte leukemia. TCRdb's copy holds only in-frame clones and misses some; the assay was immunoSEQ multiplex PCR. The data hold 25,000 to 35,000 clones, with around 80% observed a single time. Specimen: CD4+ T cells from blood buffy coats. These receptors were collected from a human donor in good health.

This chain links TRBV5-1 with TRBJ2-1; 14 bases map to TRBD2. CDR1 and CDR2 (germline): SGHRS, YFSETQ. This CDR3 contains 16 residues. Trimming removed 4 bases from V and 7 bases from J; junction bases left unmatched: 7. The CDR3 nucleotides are TGCGCCAGCAGCCGGGGACTAGCGGGGGATAGGAATGAGCAGTTCTTC. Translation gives CASSRGLAGDRNEQFF.

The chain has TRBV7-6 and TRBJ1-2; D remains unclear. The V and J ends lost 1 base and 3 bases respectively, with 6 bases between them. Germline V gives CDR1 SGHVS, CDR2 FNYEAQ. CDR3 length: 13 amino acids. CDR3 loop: CASSLVRDYGYTF. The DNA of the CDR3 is TGTGCCAGCAGCTTAGTTAGAGACTATGGCTACACCTTC.

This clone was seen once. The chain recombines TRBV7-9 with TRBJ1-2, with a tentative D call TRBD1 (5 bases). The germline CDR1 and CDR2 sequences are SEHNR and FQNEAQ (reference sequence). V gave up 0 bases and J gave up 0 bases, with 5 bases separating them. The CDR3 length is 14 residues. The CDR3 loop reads CASSLAGPNYGYTF. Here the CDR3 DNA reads TGTGCCAGCAGCTTAGCGGGACCTAACTATGGCTACACCTTC.

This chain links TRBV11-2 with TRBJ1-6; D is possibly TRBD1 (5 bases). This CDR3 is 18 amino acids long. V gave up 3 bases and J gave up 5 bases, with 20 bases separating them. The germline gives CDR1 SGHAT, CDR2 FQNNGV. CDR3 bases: TGTGCCAGCAGCTTCGGGGGGACCCGATGGGGCGATAATTCACCCCTCCACTTT. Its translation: CASSFGGTRWGDNSPLHF.